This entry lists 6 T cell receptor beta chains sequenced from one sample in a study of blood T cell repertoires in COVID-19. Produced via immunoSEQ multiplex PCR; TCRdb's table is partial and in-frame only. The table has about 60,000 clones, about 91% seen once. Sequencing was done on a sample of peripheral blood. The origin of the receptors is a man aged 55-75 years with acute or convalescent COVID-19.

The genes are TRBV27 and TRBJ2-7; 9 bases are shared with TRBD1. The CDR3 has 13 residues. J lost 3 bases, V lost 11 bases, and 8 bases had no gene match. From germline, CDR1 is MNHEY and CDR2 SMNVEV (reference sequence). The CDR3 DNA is TGTGCCGGTGGACAGGGGCGCTTCTACGAGCAGTACTTC. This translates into CAGGQGRFYEQYF.

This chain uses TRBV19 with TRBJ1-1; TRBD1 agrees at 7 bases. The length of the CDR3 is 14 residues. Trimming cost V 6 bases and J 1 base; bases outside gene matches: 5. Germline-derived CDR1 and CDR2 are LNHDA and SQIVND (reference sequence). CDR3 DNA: TGTGCCAGTAGCCCCGGGACAGAGAACACTGAAGCTTTCTTT. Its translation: CASSPGTENTEAFF.

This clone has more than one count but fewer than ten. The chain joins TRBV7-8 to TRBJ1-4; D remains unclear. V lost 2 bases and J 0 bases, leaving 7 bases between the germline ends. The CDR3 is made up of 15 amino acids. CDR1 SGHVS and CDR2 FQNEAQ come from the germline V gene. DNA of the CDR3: TGTGCCAGCAGCTTATCCTATGCAACTAATGAAAAACTGTTTTTT. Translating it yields CASSLSYATNEKLFF.

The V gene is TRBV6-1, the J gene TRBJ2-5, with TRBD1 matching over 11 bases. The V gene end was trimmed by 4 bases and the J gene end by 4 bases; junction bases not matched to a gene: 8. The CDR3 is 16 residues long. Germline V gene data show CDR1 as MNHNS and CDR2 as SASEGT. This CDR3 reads CASSALGTGGRETQYF. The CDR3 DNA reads TGTGCCAGCAGTGCATTAGGGACAGGGGGACGAGAGACCCAGTACTTC.

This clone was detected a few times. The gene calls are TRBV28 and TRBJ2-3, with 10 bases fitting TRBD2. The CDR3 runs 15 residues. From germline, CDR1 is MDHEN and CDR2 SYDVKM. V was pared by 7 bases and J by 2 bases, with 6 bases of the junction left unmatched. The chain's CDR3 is CASTGLAEITDTQYF. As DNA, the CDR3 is TGTGCCAGCACTGGACTAGCGGAGATCACAGATACGCAGTATTTT.

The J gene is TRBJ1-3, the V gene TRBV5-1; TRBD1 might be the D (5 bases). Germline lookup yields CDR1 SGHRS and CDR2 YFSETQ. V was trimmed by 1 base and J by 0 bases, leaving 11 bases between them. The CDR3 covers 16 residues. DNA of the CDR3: TGCGCCAGCAGCTTGAGACAGTTCGGCTCTGGAAACACCATATATTTT. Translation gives CASSLRQFGSGNTIYF.